These 10 T cell receptor beta chains were all obtained from the same sample, sequenced in a study of T cells in Graves' hyperthyroidism and ophthalmopathy. The source material, RNA transcripts, was used to amplify TCR beta CDR3 regions. HTBI primers were employed in a first-round RT-PCR of the TCR CDR3. MiXCR, applied by TCRdb to the multiplex PCR reads, yields one record per CDR3 protein. Here the sample spans a few hundred thousand distinct CDR3 sequences, about 18% being singletons. Sequenced material: blood. Source of these receptors: a man aged 40-49 years with Graves' hyperthyroidism.

This clonotype was recorded at least ten times. The V call is TRBV28, the J call TRBJ2-7; no definite D call. The V gene's germline CDR1 is MDHEN and CDR2 SYDVKM. This CDR3 has 11 amino acids. V was cut by 6 bases and J by 4 bases, with 7 bases left in between. The CDR3 region is CASRRSYEQYF. In nucleotides, the CDR3 is TGTGCCAGCAGGAGATCATACGAGCAGTACTTC.

V usage is TRBV7-9 and J usage is TRBJ2-1; the match to TRBD2 covers 14 bases. J lost 5 bases, V lost 1 base, and 4 bases had no gene match. Germline V gene lookup returns CDR1 SEHNR and CDR2 FQNEAQ (reference sequence). The CDR3 is made up of 17 amino acids. CDR3 protein: CASSLERGLAGDNEQFF. Here the CDR3 DNA reads TGTGCCAGCAGCTTAGAGAGGGGACTAGCGGGAGACAATGAGCAGTTCTTC.

The gene calls are TRBV7-2 and TRBJ2-6; D is possibly TRBD2 (7 bases). Trimming took off 1 base at V and 0 bases at J, with 16 bases between the two ends. The CDR3 sequence is 19 residues long. Looked up from germline, CDR1 is SGHTA and CDR2 is FQGNSA. In DNA form, the CDR3 reads TGTGCCAGCAGCTTAGTACCCGGGGGGCAACTCTCTGGGGCCAACGTCCTGACTTTC. Amino acid sequence: CASSLVPGGQLSGANVLTF.

The sample holds many counts of this clonotype. The V gene is TRBV6-1, the J gene TRBJ1-1; 7 bases are a match to TRBD1. The CDR3 consists of 14 residues. Per the germline V gene, CDR1 is MNHNS and CDR2 is SASEGT. V lost 8 bases to trimming and J lost 0 bases; unmatched junction nucleotides: 6. The CDR3 is CASGRGQMNTEAFF. The CDR3 DNA reads TGTGCCAGCGGGCGGGGACAGATGAACACTGAAGCTTTCTTT.

This clonotype was counted ten times or more. V gene TRBV20-1 combines with J gene TRBJ2-3, with 10 bases identical to TRBD1. CDR3 length: 15 amino acids. J lost 3 bases, V lost 4 bases, and 7 bases had no gene match. Germline CDR1 DFQATT, CDR2 SNEGSKA (reference sequence). CDR3 DNA: TGCAGTGCTACGAATCCGGGACAGGGGACAGATACGCAGTATTTT. It is translated as CSATNPGQGTDTQYF.

The genes are TRBV27 and TRBJ1-4; D unclear. The CDR3 sequence is 14 residues long. The germline CDR1 and CDR2 sequences are MNHEY and SMNVEV (reference sequence). V was pared by 3 bases and J by 8 bases, with 13 bases between. This chain's CDR3 is CASSFGQEDEKLFF. The CDR3 coding sequence is TGTGCCAGCAGTTTCGGGCAGGAGGACGAAAAACTGTTTTTT.

This clonotype was recorded at least ten times. The chain employs TRBV12-3 or TRBV12-4 and TRBJ2-7; D may be TRBD1 (6 bases). Deletions cut 3 bases from V and 0 bases from J, with 9 bases between. The CDR3 length is 14 residues. This CDR3 is CASSLGDISYEQYF. In nucleotides, the CDR3 is TGTGCCAGCAGTTTGGGGGACATCTCCTACGAGCAGTACTTC.

This clonotype was found a few times. This chain uses TRBV9 with TRBJ2-2; D may match TRBD1 or TRBD2 (5 bases each). V lost 0 bases and J 9 bases, leaving 15 bases between the germline ends. The CDR3 extends over 15 amino acids. Germline V CDR1 and CDR2: SGDLS, YYNGEE. CDR3 sequence: CASSVDPLGTRELFF. DNA for the CDR3: TGTGCCAGCAGCGTAGACCCCCTCGGGACGAGGGAGCTGTTTTTT.

The chain links TRBV9 to TRBJ2-7; TRBD1 matches 8 bases. J lost 5 bases, V lost 4 bases, and 17 bases had no gene match. This CDR3 has 17 amino acids. The germline V gene encodes CDR1 SGDLS and CDR2 YYNGEE. The CDR3 region is CASSSEGGQGAWDEQYF. In DNA form, the CDR3 reads TGTGCCAGCAGCTCCGAAGGTGGGCAGGGGGCGTGGGACGAGCAGTACTTC.

The chain combines TRBV10-2 with TRBJ1-2; tentatively, D is TRBD1 (6 bases). CDR3 length: 16 residues. Trimming removed 0 bases at V and 4 bases at J, with 15 bases between. Germline V CDR1 and CDR2: WSHSY, SAAADI. The CDR3 protein is CASSESIRGASYGYTF. The DNA of the CDR3 is TGCGCCAGCAGTGAGTCGATTCGGGGGGCCAGCTATGGCTACACCTTC.